This T cell receptor beta chain derives from a study of OX40 agonist ivuxolimab in advanced cancers. Assay used: immunoSEQ multiplex PCR; TCRdb lists only in-frame clones, some missing. The data contain 83,000 or so clones, 80% to 90% of them singletons. From germline, CDR1 is KGHSH and CDR2 LQKENI. Between the trimmed V and J ends, which lost 3 bases and 0 bases, there was a span of 9 bases. The CDR3 totals 15 residues. This rearrangement joins TRBV18 to TRBJ2-1; D might be TRBD2 (6 bases). The source is an adult with an advanced solid tumor such as melanoma, head and neck, liver or kidney cancer. This specimen was CD4+ or CD8+ T cells sorted from blood, taken in a trial of the OX40 agonist ivuxolimab. The CDR3 sequence: CASSPVGGSYNEQFF. The CDR3 DNA reads TGTGCCAGCTCACCTGTGGGGGGCTCCTACAATGAGCAGTTCTTC.